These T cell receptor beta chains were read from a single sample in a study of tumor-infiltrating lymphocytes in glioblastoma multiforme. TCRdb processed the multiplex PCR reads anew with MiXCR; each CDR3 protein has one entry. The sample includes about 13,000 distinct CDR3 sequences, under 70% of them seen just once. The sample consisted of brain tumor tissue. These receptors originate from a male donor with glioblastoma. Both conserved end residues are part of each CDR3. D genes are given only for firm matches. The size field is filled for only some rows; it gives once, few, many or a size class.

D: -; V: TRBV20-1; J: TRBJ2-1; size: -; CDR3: CSARRYRHYNEQFF; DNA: TGCAGTGCCAGACGCTACAGACACTACAATGAGCAGTTCTTC
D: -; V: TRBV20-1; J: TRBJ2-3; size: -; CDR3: CSAQQGGGSTDTQYF; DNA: TGCAGTGCTCAACAGGGAGGGGGGAGCACAGATACGCAGTATTTT
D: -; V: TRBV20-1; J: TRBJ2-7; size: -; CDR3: CSARRMSSYEQYF; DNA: TGCAGTGCCCGACGGATGAGCTCCTACGAGCAGTACTTC
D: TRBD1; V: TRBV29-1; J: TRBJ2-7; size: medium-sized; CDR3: CSVEGTGNPHEQYF; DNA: TGCAGCGTTGAAGGGACAGGGAACCCCCACGAGCAGTACTTC
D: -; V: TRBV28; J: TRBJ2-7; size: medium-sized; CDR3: CASSFNRDSSSSYEQYF; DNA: TGTGCCAGCAGTTTTAACCGAGACAGCTCAAGCTCCTACGAGCAGTACTTC
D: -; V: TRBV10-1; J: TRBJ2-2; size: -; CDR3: CANTKGWDTGELFF; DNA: TGCGCCAACACCAAGGGGTGGGACACCGGGGAGCTGTTTTTC
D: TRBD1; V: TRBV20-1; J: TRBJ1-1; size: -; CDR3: CSAPRQGYAEAFF; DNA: TGCAGTGCTCCCCGACAGGGATACGCTGAAGCTTTCTTT
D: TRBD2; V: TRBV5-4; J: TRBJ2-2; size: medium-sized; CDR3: CASSWSSGRSEELFF; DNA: TGTGCCAGCAGCTGGTCTAGCGGGAGGTCGGAGGAGCTGTTTTTT
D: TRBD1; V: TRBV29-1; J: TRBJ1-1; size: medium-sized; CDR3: CSVETGDTEAFF; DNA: TGCAGCGTTGAAACAGGGGACACTGAAGCTTTCTTT
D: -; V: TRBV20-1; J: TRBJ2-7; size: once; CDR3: CSARDVAGARNEQYF; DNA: TGCAGTGCTAGAGATGTGGCAGGGGCTAGGAACGAGCAGTACTTC
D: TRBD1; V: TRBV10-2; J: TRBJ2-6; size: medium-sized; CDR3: CASVTGTGGSGANVLTF; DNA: TGCGCCAGCGTTACAGGGACAGGGGGATCTGGGGCCAACGTCCTGACTTTC
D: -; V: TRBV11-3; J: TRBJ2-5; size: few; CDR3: CASSLDQGQPLWTQYF; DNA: TGTGCCAGCAGCTTAGATCAAGGACAGCCCCTTTGGACCCAGTACTTC
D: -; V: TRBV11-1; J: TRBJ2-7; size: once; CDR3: CASSGHSCEQYF; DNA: TGTGCCAGCAGCGGACACTCTTGCGAGCAGTACTTC
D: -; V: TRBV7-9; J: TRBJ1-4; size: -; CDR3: CAGSLTEQGWEEKLFF; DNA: TGTGCCGGCAGCTTAACGGAACAGGGTTGGGAAGAAAAACTGTTTTTT
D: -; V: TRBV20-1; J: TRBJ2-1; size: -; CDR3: CSARRQGVSSYNEQFF; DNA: TGCAGTGCTAGGAGGCAGGGAGTAAGCTCCTACAATGAGCAGTTCTTC
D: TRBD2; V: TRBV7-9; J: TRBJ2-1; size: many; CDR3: CASSLNGLANSYNEQFF; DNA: TGTGCCAGCAGCTTAAATGGACTAGCGAACTCCTACAATGAGCAGTTCTTC
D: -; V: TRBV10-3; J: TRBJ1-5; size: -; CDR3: CAISTGRVEQTHHF; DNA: TGTGCCATCAGTACAGGGAGAGTTGAACAGACCCACCATTTT
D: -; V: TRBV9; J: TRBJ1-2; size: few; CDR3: CASSVRSGPIQGYTF; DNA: TGTGCCAGCAGCGTACGGTCAGGACCTATACAGGGCTACACCTTC
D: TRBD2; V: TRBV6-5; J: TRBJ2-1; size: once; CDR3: CASSPLAGKAHGSYQEQFF; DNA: TGTGCCAGTAGTCCACTAGCGGGAAAGGCCCATGGTTCCTACCAAGAGCAGTTCTTC
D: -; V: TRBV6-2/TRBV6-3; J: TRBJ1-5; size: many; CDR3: CASTKVARQPQHF; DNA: TGTGCCAGCACCAAGGTCGCTAGACAGCCCCAGCATTTT
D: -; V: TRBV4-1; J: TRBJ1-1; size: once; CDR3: CASSQDPGNTEALF; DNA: TGCGCCAGCAGCCAAGACCCGGGGAACACTGAAGCCCTCTTT
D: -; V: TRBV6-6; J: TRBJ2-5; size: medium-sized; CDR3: CASNTQETQYF; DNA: TGTGCCAGCAACACGCAAGAGACCCAGTACTTC
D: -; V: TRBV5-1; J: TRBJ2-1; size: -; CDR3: CASSPGTTEREQFF; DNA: TGCGCCAGCAGCCCGGGCACTACCGAGAGGGAGCAGTTCTTC
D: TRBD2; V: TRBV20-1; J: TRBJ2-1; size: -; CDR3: CSAGRPGLAGMNEQLF; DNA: TGCAGTGCTGGTCGACCGGGGCTAGCGGGAATGAATGAGCAGCTCTTC
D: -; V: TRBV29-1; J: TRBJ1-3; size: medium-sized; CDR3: CSVDLSPNGNTIYF; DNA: TGCAGCGTTGACCTCTCCCCGAACGGGAACACCATATATTTT
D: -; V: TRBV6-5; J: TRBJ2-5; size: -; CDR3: CVSRTDGSEVETQCF; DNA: TGTGTCAGCAGGACTGATGGGAGTGAGGTGGAGACCCAGTGCTTC
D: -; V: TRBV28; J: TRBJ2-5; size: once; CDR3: CAISQMWRQETQYF; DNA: TGTGCCATCAGTCAGATGTGGCGCCAAGAGACCCAGTACTTC
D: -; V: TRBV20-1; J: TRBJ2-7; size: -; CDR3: CSVEGGGTYEQYF; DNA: TGCAGTGTCGAGGGGGGGGGGACCTACGAGCAGTACTTC
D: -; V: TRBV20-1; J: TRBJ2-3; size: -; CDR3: CSATPTNGSVSDTQYF; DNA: TGCAGTGCCACTCCGACTAACGGGAGCGTATCAGATACGCAGTATTTT
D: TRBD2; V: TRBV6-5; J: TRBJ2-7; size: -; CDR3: CASSYSIPSGSRNEQYF; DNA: TGTGCCAGCAGTTACTCGATCCCTAGCGGGAGCAGGAACGAGCAGTACTTC
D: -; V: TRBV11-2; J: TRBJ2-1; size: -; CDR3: CASSLDGGNEQFF; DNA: TGTGCCAGCAGCTTAGATGGAGGGAATGAGCAGTTCTTT
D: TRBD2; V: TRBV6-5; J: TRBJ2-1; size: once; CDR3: CANSYSGGGEQFF; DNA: TGTGCCAACAGTTACTCTGGGGGGGGTGAGCAGTTCTTC
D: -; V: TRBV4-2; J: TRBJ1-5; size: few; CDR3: CASSQESYEGGQPQHF; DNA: TGTGCCAGCAGCCAAGAGAGCTACGAGGGTGGTCAGCCCCAGCATTTT
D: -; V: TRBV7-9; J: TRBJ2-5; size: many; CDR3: CASSLVGQQRARDTQYF; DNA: TGTGCCAGCAGCTTAGTTGGTCAACAGAGAGCAAGAGACACCCAGTACTTC
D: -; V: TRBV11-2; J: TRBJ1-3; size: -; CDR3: CASSWVGAGNAIYF; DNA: TGTGCCAGCAGTTGGGTAGGGGCTGGGAACGCCATATATTTT
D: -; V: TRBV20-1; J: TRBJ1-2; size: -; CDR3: CSAERQATANYGYTF; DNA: TGCAGTGCTGAGAGGCAGGCCACGGCTAACTATGGCTACACCTTC
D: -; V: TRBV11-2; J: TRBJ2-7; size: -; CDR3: CASSSLSPEEQYF; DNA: TGTGCCAGCAGCTCACTGAGCCCGGAGGAGCAGTACTTC